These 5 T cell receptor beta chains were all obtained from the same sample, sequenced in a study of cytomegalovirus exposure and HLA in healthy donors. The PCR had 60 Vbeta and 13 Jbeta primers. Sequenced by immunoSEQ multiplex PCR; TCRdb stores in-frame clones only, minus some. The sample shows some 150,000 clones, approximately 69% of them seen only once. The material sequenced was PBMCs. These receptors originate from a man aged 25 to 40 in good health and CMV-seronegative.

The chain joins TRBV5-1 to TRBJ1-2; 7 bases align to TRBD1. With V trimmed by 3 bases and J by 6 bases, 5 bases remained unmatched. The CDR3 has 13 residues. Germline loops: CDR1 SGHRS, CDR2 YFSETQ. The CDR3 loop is CASSWTGLDGYTF. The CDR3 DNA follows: TGCGCCAGCAGCTGGACAGGCTTGGATGGCTACACCTTC.

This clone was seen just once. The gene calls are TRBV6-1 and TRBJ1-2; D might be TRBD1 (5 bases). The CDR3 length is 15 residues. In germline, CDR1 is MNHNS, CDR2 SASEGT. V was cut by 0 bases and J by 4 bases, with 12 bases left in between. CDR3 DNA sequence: TGTGCCAGCAGTGAAGCGTCAGGGCAGCTCTATGGCTACACCTTC. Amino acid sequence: CASSEASGQLYGYTF.

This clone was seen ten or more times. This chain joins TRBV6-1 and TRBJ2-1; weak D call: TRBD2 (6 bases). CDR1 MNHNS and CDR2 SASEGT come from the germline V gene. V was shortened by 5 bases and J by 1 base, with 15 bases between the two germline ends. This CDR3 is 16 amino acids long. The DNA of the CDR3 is TGTGCCAGCAGTCAAGGAGGGCTGACTTCCTACAATGAGCAGTTCTTC. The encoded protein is CASSQGGLTSYNEQFF.

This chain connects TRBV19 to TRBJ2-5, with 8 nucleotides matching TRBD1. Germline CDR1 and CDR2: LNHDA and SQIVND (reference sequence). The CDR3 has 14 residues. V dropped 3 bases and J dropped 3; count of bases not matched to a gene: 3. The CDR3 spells CASSMDRVEETQYF. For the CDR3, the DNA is TGTGCCAGTAGTATGGACAGGGTCGAAGAGACCCAGTACTTC.

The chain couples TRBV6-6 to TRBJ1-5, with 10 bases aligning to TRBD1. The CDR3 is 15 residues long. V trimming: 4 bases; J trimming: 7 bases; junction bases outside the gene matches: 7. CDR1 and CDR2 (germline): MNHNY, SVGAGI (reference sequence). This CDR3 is CASSLTGTGDQPQHF. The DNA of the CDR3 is TGTGCCAGCAGTTTGACCGGGACAGGGGACCAGCCCCAGCATTTT.